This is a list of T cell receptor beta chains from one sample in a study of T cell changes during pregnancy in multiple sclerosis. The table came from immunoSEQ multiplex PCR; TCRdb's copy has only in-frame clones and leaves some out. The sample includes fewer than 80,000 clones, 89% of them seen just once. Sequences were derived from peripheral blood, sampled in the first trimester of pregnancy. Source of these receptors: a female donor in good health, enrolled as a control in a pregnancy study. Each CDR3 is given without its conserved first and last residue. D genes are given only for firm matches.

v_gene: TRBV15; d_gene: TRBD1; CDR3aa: ATGQGFLYEQY
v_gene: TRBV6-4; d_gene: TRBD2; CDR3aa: ASGRVSTDTQY
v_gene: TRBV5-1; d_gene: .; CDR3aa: ASSFRTNEQF
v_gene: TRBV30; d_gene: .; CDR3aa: AWSVSGASNQPQH
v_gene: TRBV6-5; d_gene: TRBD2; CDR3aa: ASRRPSGGKETQY
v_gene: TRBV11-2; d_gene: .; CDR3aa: ASSLGPGDGYT
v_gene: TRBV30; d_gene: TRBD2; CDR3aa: AWSVRGGYNEQF
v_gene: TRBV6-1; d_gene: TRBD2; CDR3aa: ASSDAGLAGGPPLQETQY
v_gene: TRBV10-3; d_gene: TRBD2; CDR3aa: AIRAGGSTDTQY
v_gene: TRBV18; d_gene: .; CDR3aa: ASSPRANSNSGNTIY
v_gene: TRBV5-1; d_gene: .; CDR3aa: ASSLAGVHTEAF
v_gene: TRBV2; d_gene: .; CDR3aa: ASSLRQSTTNEKLF
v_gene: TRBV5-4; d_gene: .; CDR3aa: ASSPSPVTNTEAF
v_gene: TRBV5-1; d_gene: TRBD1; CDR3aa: ASSRDRVDTEAF
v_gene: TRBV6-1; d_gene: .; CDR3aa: ASSENSFSGNTIY
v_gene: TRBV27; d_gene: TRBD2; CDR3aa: ASSRGGAGGYEQY